Shown below are 10 T cell receptor beta chains from a single sample sequenced in a study of PD-1 blockade in classical Hodgkin lymphoma. The patients all showed relapse after autologous stem cell transplantation, while their brentuximab vedotin exposure varied. Generated by immunoSEQ multiplex PCR, the TCRdb table keeps only in-frame clones and is missing some. The sample has around 19,000 clones; 80% to 90% are singletons. The sample was peripheral blood mononuclear cells (PBMCs), taken before the second cycle of nivolumab. The receptors were sampled from a human donor with classical Hodgkin lymphoma.

This clone was detected only a few times. The CDR3, as DNA: TGCGCCAGCAGCCCTGGGACAGAGAATTCACCCCTCCACTTT. Residues: CASSPGTENSPLHF. The gene calls are TRBV5-1 and TRBJ1-6; 7 nucleotides line up with TRBD1. CDR1 and CDR2 from the germline V gene are SGHRS and YFSETQ. The J segment lost 7 bases and the V segment lost 4 bases, leaving 5 bases of the junction unmatched. The CDR3 has 14 amino acids.

The chain carries TRBV4-3 and TRBJ2-7; 7 nucleotides agree with TRBD2. CDR1 and CDR2 (germline): LGHNA, YSLEER. The CDR3 is 15 amino acids. The trim removed 1 base at V and 0 bases at J, leaving 3 bases unmatched. CDR3 sequence reads: CASSQGRGSSYEQYF. CDR3 nucleotides: TGCGCCAGCAGCCAAGGGCGGGGGAGCTCCTACGAGCAGTACTTC.

This clone was detected once. The chain is built from TRBV7-9 and TRBJ2-5; 9 bases align to TRBD2. V lost 7 bases, J lost 4 bases, and 7 bases stayed unmatched. This CDR3 contains 14 residues. CDR1 SEHNR and CDR2 FQNEAQ come from the germline V gene (reference sequence). Written as DNA, the CDR3 is TGTGCCAGCAAGCCAGGCGGGGGGGGAGAGACCCAGTACTTC. Translated, it gives CASKPGGGGETQYF. Drawing the rest from reference TRBV7-9 and TRBJ2-5, the complete variable domain is DTGVSQNPRHKITKRGQNVTFRCDPISEHNRLYWYRQTLGQGPEFLTYFQNEAQLEKSRLLSDRFSAERPKGSFSTLEIQRTEQGDSAMYLCASKPGGGGETQYFGPGTRLLVL.

The rearrangement links TRBV4-2 to TRBJ1-1; 10 bases agree with TRBD1. The CDR3 loop spans 14 amino acids. Unmatched junction bases numbered 9, after V lost 6 bases and J lost 8 bases. Germline CDR1 and CDR2: LGHNA and YNFKEQ. The CDR3 loop reads CASRPSGTGAEAFF. Written as DNA, the CDR3 is TGTGCCAGCAGACCCTCCGGGACAGGGGCCGAAGCTTTCTTT.

This chain connects TRBV7-9 to TRBJ2-3; possibly TRBD1 or TRBD2 for D (5 bases each). CDR1 and CDR2 (germline): SEHNR, FQNEAQ (reference sequence). Trimming removed 0 bases at V and 3 bases at J, with 10 bases between. The CDR3 consists of 15 residues. CDR3 in amino acids: CASSLAAGATDTQYF. DNA of the CDR3: TGTGCCAGCAGCTTAGCGGCCGGGGCTACAGATACGCAGTATTTT.

V and J are TRBV15 and TRBJ1-4; 10 bases map to TRBD1. Germline V lookup: CDR1 LNHNV, CDR2 YYDKDF (reference sequence). The CDR3 runs 15 residues. V lost 2 bases and J lost 8; bases outside the gene matches: 5. The CDR3 region is CATSRRGQGEEKLFF. For the CDR3, the DNA is TGTGCCACCAGCAGAAGAGGACAGGGGGAGGAAAAACTGTTTTTT.

The chain uses TRBV7-8 and TRBJ1-6; 7 bases fit TRBD1. Looked up from germline, CDR1 is SGHVS and CDR2 is FQNEAQ. This CDR3 has 14 amino acids. The ends lost 4 bases at V and 7 bases at J; junction bases unmatched: 4. DNA of the CDR3: TGTGCCAGCAGCTCCGGACAGGAAAATTCACCCCTCCACTTT. Protein sequence: CASSSGQENSPLHF.

V gene TRBV5-1 combines with J gene TRBJ2-2; 7 bases are a match to TRBD2. This CDR3 region has 15 residues. The germline CDR1 and CDR2 sequences are SGHRS and YFSETQ. V lost 3 bases and J lost 3; bases outside the gene matches: 5. This chain's CDR3 is CASSSNAGDTGELFF. CDR3 bases: TGCGCCAGCAGCTCCAACGCGGGGGACACCGGGGAGCTGTTTTTT.

This rearrangement joins TRBV10-3 to TRBJ1-1; D may be TRBD1 (5 bases). Germline assignment: CDR1 ENHRY and CDR2 SYGVKD. CDR3 length equals 14 residues. Trimming took off 4 bases at V and 0 bases at J, with 9 bases between the two ends. As DNA, the CDR3 is TGTGCCATCAGTGGGACAAACTTGAACACTGAAGCTTTCTTT. It is translated as CAISGTNLNTEAFF.

The rearrangement links TRBV6-1 to TRBJ1-5, with a possible D match to TRBD1 (5 bases). The CDR3 runs 16 residues. With 0 bases removed from V and 7 bases from J, the gap between germline ends came to 16 bases. Germline loops: CDR1 MNHNS, CDR2 SASEGT. CDR3: CASSEAGVPEGQPQHF. The CDR3 bases are TGTGCCAGCAGTGAAGCAGGGGTCCCAGAGGGCCAGCCCCAGCATTTT.